This TCR beta chain came from a study of blood T cell repertoires in COVID-19. Original processing notes: Reference gene primer amplification gave estimated nucleated cell counts. Assay used: immunoSEQ multiplex PCR; TCRdb lists only in-frame clones, some missing. The V and J calls and clone size are taken from that table; D and trimming were inferred from the DNA. The data show 95,000 to 100,000 clones, less than 85% seen once. This receptor was obtained from a human donor in a cohort sampled during active COVID-19. Sequencing was done on a sample of peripheral blood.

The CDR3: CASSSVRRTGTYEQYF. The CDR3 DNA is TGTGCCAGCAGTTCTGTTCGCCGGACAGGAACCTACGAGCAGTACTTC. The chain carries TRBV27 and TRBJ2-7; TRBD1 matches at 7 bases. This CDR3 region has 16 residues. The V gene's germline CDR1 is MNHEY and CDR2 SMNVEV (reference sequence). V gave up 4 bases and J gave up 2 bases; unmatched junction bases: 11.